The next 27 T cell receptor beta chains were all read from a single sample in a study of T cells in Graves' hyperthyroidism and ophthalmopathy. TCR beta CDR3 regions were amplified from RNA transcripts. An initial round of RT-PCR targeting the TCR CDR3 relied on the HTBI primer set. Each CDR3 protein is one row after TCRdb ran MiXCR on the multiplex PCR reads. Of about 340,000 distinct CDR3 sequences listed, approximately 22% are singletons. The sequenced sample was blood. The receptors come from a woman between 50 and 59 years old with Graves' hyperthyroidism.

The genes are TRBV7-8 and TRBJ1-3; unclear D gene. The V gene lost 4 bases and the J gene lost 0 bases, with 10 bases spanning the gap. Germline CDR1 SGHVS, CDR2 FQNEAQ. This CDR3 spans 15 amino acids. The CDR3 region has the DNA TGTGCCAGCAGCTCAGCGCAGAACTCTGGAAACACCATATATTTT. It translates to CASSSAQNSGNTIYF.

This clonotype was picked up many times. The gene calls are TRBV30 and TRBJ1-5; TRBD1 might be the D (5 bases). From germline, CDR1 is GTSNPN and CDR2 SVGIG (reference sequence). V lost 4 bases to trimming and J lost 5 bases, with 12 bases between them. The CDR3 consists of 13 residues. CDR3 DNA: TGTGCCTGGAACGGACAAGTTGATCAGCCCCAGCATTTT. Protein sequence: CAWNGQVDQPQHF.

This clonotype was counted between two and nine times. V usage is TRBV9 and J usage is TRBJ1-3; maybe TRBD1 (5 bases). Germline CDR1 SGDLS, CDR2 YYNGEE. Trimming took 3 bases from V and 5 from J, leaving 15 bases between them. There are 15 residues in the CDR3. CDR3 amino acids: CASSDPRGRRNTIYF. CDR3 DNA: TGTGCCAGCAGCGACCCCCGGGGGAGAAGAAACACCATATATTTT.

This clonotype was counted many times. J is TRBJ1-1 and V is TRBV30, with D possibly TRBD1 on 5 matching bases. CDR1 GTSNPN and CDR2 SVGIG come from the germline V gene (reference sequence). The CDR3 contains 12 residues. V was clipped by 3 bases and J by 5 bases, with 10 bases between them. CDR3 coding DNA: TGTGCCTGGAGATGGGAGGGGACTGAAGCTTTCTTT. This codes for CAWRWEGTEAFF.

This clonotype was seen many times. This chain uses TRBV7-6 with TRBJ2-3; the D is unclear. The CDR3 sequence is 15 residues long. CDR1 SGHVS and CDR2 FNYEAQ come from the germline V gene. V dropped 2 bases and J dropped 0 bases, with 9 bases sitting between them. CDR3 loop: CASSLRVGSTDTQYF. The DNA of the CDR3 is TGTGCCAGCAGCTTAAGAGTCGGCAGCACAGATACGCAGTATTTT.

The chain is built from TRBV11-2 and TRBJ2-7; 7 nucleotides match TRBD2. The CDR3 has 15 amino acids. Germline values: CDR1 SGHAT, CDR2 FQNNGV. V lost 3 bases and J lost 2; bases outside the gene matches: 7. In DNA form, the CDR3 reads TGTGCCAGCAGCTTCACTAGCGAGGGCCCCTACGAGCAGTACTTC. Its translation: CASSFTSEGPYEQYF.

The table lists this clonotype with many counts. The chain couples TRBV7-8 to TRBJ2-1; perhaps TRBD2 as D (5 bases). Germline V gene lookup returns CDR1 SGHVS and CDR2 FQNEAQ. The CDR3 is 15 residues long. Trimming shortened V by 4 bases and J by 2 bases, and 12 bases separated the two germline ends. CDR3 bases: TGTGCCAGCAGCTCCCTTGTCGGGACCTACAATGAGCAGTTCTTC. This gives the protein CASSSLVGTYNEQFF.

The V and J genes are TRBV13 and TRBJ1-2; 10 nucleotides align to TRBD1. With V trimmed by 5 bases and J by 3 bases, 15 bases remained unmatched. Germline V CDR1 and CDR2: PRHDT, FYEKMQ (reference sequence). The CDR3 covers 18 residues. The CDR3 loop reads CASSLTMDRGSEDYGYTF. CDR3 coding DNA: TGTGCCAGCAGCCTGACAATGGACAGGGGGAGTGAAGACTATGGCTACACCTTC.

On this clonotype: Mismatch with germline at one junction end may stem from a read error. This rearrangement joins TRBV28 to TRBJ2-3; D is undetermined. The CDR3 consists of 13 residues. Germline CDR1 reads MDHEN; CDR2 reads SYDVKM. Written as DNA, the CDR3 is TGCGCCAGCAGCCAATCCCCGCTAGATACGCAGTATTTT. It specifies CASSQSPLDTQYF.

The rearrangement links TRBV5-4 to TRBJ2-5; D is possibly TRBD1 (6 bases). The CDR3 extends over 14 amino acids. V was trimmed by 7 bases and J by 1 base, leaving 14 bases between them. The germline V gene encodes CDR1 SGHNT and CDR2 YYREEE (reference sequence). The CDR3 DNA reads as TGTGCCAGCGCAGGGACACCGCTCCAAGAGACCCAGTACTTC. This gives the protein CASAGTPLQETQYF.

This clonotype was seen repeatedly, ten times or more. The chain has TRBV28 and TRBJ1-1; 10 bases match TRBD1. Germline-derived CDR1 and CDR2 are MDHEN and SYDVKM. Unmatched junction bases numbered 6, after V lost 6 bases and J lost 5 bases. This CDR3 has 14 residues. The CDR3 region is CASRGGTGVTEAFF. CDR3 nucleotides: TGTGCCAGCAGGGGCGGGACAGGGGTAACTGAAGCTTTCTTT. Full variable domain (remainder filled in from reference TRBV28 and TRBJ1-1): DVKVTQSSRYLVKRTGEKVFLECVQDMDHENMFWYRQDPGLGLRLIYFSYDVKMKEKGDIPEGYSVSREKKERFSLILESASTNQTSMYLCASRGGTGVTEAFFGQGTRLTVV.

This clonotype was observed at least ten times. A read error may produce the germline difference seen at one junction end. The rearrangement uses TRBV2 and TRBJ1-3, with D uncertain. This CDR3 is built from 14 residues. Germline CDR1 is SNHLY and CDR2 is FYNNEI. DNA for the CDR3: TGTGCCAGCAGTGAAGCGCGGGTGGGAACCACCATATATTTT. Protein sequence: CASSEARVGTTIYF.

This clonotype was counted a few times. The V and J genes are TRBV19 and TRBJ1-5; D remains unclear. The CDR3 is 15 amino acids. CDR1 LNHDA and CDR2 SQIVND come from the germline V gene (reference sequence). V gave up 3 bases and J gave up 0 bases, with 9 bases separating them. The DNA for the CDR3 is TGTGCCAGTAGTATTTACAAATATAGCAATCAGCCCCAGCATTTT. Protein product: CASSIYKYSNQPQHF.

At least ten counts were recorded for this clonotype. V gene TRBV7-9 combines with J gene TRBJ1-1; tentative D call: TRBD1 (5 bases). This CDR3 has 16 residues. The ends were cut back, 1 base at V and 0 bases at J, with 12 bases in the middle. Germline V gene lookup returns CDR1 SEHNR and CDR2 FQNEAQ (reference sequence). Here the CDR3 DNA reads TGTGCCAGCAGCTTAGGTCCGGGACGGATGAACACTGAAGCTTTCTTT. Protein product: CASSLGPGRMNTEAFF.

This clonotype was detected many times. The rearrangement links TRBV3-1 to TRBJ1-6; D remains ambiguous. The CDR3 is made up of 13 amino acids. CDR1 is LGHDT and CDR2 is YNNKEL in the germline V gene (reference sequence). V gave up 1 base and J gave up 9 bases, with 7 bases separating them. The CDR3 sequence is CASSQGVSSPLHF. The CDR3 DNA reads TGTGCCAGCAGCCAAGGGGTGAGTTCACCCCTCCACTTT.

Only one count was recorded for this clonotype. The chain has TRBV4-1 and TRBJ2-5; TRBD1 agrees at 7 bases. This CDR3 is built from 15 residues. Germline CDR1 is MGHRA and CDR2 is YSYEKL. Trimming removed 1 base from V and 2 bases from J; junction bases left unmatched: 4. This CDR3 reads CASSQATGVQETQYF. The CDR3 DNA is TGCGCCAGCAGCCAAGCAACAGGGGTACAAGAGACCCAGTACTTC.

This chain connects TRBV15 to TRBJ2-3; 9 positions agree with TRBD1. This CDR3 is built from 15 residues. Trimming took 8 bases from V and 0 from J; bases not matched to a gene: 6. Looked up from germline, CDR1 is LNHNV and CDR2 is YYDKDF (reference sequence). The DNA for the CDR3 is TGTGCCACCGCTGCCGGGACAGGGAGCACAGATACGCAGTATTTT. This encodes CATAAGTGSTDTQYF.

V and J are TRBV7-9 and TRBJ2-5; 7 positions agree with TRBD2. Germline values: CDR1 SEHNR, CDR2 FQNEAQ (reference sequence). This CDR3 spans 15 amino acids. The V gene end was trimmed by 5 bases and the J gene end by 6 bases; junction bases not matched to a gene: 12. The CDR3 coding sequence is TGTGCCAGCAGCCGGGCGGGGGTGGCTTCTAAGACCCAGTACTTC. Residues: CASSRAGVASKTQYF.

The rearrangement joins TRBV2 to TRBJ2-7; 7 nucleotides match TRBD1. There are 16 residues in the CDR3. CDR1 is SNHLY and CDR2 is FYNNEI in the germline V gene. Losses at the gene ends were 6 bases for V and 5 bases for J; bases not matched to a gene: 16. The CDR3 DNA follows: TGTGCCAGCAGGGTCCTACAGGGGAAACTTTTGGACGAGCAGTACTTC. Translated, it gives CASRVLQGKLLDEQYF.

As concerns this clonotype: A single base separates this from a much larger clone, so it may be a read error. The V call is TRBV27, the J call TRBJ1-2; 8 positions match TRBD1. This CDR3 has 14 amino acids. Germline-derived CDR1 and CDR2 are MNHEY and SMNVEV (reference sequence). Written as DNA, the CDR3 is TGTGCCAGCAGTTTGGGGACAGGTTCGGGAGGCTACGCCTTC. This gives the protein CASSLGTGSGGYAF.

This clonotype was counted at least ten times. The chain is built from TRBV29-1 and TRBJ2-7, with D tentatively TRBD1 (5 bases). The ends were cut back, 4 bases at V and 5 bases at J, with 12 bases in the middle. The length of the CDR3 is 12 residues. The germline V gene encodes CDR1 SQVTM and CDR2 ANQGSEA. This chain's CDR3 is CSVVTQGHEQYF. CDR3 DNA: TGCAGCGTTGTGACCCAGGGCCACGAGCAGTACTTC.

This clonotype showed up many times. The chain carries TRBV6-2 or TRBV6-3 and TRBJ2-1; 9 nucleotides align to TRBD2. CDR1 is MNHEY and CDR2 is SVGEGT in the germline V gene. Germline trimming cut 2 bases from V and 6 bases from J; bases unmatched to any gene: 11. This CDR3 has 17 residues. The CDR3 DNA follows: TGTGCCAGCAGTTACCAGGCTCCGGGACTAGCAGGCAATGAGCAGTTCTTC. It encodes CASSYQAPGLAGNEQFF.

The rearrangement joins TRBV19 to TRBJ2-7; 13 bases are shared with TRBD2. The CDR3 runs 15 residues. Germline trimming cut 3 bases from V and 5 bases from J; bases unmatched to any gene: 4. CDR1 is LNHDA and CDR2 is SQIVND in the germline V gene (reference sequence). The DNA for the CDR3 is TGTGCCAGTAGTATTCGGACTAGCGGGAGCCACGAGCAGTACTTC. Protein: CASSIRTSGSHEQYF. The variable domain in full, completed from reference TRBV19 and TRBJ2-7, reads DGGITQSPKYLFRKEGQNVTLSCEQNLNHDAMYWYRQDPGQGLRLIYYSQIVNDFQKGDIAEGYSVSREKKESFPLTVTSAQKNPTAFYLCASSIRTSGSHEQYFGPGTRLTVT.

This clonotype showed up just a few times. Here the CDR3 reads CASSPGGVSDRGPLRNEKLFF. Written as DNA, the CDR3 is TGCGCCAGCAGCCCCGGAGGTGTATCGGACAGGGGGCCATTACGGAATGAAAAACTGTTTTTT. This chain uses TRBV5-1 with TRBJ1-4, with TRBD1 identical over 11 bases. Germline CDR1 and CDR2: SGHRS and YFSETQ. There are 21 residues in the CDR3. The J segment lost 5 bases and the V segment lost 4 bases, leaving 22 bases of the junction unmatched.

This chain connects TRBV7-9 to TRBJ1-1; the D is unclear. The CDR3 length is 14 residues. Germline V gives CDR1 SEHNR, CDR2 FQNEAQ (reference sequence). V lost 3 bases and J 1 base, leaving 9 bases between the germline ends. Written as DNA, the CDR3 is TGTGCCAGCAGCTTCAGACAAGAGAACACTGAAGCTTTCTTT. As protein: CASSFRQENTEAFF.

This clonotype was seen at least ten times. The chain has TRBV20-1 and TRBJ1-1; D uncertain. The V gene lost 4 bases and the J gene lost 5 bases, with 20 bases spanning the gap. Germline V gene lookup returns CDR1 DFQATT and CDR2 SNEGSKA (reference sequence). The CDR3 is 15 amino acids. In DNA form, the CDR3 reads TGCAGTGCTACGGGCCCCTTCATAGTTAGGACTGAAGCTTTCTTT. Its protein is CSATGPFIVRTEAFF.

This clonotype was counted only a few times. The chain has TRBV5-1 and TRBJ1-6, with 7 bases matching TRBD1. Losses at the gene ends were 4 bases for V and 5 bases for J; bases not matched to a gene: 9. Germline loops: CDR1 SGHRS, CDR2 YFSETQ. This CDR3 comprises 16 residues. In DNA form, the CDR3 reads TGCGCCAGCAGCACGACGGGACAGCGCAATAATTCACCCCTCCACTTT. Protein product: CASSTTGQRNNSPLHF.